This TCR beta chain emerged from a study of regulatory T cells. General study results and limits: Shannon entropy was nonsignificantly lower in patient CD8+ T cells than control CD8+ cells. Patient repertoires had restricted TRB V-J pairs and skewed V and J usage, most in Tregs.

The ends were cut back, 6 bases at V and 8 bases at J, with 17 bases in the middle. The CDR3 is 14 amino acids. Germline-derived CDR1 and CDR2 are MNHNS and SASEGT. With regard to this clone: The target antigen is unknown.

Autoimmunity was present in every CD3G-deficient patient, worse in two. Patients aged 2 to 39 years had fewer naive T cells. Amplification used 52 TRBV primers and 13 TRBJ primers. Assay: immunoSEQ multiplex PCR; the TCRdb copy retains only in-frame clones and omits some. Of 10,000 or so clones listed, around 82% are singletons. Sequenced input: CD8+ T cells sorted from blood. This rearrangement joins TRBV6-1 to TRBJ2-1, with unresolved D. The receptor was derived from a person between 18 and 30 years old with CD3G deficiency. CDR3 bases: TGTGCCAGCAGACAAGAGCCAGCGACCCATGAGCAGTTCTTC. Amino acids: CASRQEPATHEQFF.